The clone carrying this TCR beta chain occurred a few times. The antigen remains undetermined. The sample originates from a study of beta chain features in type 1 diabetes. Study-wide results and caveats: Relative to healthy donors, patients appeared to have naive, central memory and Treg TCRB repertoires that were more similar. Moderately but significantly shorter TCRB CDR3s were found in Type 1 diabetes patients in all four CD4+ subsets. VDJ junctions from patients with type 1 diabetes contained fewer insertions and more deletions.

All of the isolated RNA was reverse transcribed, so expressed TCRB transcripts were sequenced. Sequencing used immunoSEQ multiplex PCR; TCRdb keeps in-frame clones, though not all of them. Seen here are roughly 240,000 clones, about 71% observed once, and the top ten hold around 0.05%. Purities in excess of 95% were seen in all sorted populations. Germline V gives CDR1 MNHNY, CDR2 SVGAGI (reference sequence). CDR3 length: 15 residues. With V trimmed by 6 bases and J by 0 bases, 7 bases remained unmatched. Sequencing was carried out using naive CD4+ T cells from blood. The receptor's source is a man younger than 40 in good health. The chain carries TRBV6-6 and TRBJ2-7, with 8 bases that match TRBD2. CDR3 protein: CASRQLAASSYEQYF. The CDR3 nucleotides are TGTGCCAGCAGACAACTAGCGGCGAGCTCCTACGAGCAGTACTTC.